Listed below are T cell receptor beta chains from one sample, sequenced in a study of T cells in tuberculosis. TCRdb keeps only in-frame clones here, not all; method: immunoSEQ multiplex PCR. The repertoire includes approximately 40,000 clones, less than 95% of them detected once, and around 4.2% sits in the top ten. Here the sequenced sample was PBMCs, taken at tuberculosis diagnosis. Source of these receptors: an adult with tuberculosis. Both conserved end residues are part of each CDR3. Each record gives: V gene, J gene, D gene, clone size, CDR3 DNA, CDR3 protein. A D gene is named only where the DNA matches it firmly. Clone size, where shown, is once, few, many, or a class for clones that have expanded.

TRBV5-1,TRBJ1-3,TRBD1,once,TGCGCCAGCAGCGCGGATAGGGGGCTCTCTGGAAACACCATATATTTT,CASSADRGLSGNTIYF
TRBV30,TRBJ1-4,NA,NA,TGTGCCTGGAGTGTATCTGGGGGCAAGGGGAAACTGTTTTTT,CAWSVSGGKGKLFF
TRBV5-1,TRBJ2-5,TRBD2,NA,TGCGCCAGCAGCTTGGCGGGGGGGGCCGGGGAGACCCAGTACTTC,CASSLAGGAGETQYF
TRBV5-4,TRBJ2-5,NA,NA,TGTGCCAGCAGCCATATCAGGGGCTTGGGAGAGACCCAGTACTTC,CASSHIRGLGETQYF
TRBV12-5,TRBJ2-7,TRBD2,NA,TGTGCTAGTGGTTTGGTAACGGGGACTAGCTACGAGCAGTACTTC,CASGLVTGTSYEQYF
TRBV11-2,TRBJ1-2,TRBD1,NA,TGTGCCAGCAGCCAGGCACAGGGGCCTTATGGCTACACCTTC,CASSQAQGPYGYTF
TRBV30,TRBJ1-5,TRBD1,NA,TGTGCCTGGAGCCCGACAGGGATTGGGGAGCCCCAGCATTTT,CAWSPTGIGEPQHF
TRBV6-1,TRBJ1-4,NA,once,TGTGCCAGCAGTCGACAAACAACTAATGAAAAACTGTTTTTT,CASSRQTTNEKLFF
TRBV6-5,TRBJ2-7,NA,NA,TGTGCCAGCAGAAAGGGGCTTGGGGTCTACGAGCAGTACTTC,CASRKGLGVYEQYF
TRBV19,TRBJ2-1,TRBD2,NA,TGTGCCAGTCAACTAGCGGGGCAGACCCATGAGCAGTTCTTC,CASQLAGQTHEQFF
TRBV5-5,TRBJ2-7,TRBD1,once,TGTGCCAGCAGCTTGGTCGGGACAGGGCCCTACGAGCAGTACTTC,CASSLVGTGPYEQYF
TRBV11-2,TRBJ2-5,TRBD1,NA,TGTGCCAGCAGCTGGACAGGGGTCGGAGAGACCCAGTACTTC,CASSWTGVGETQYF
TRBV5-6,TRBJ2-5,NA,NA,TGTGCCAGCAGCTTGGCCGGGGTGGAGACCCAGTACTTC,CASSLAGVETQYF
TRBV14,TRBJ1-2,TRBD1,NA,TGTGCCAGCAGTCATAACTACAGGGGGCGATTCACCTTC,CASSHNYRGRFTF
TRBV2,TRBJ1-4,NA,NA,TGTGCCAGCAGCAACGGACAGAGTCCAAATGAAAAACTGTTTTTT,CASSNGQSPNEKLFF
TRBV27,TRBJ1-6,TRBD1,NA,TGTGCCAGCAGTTCTACAGGGGGCGGGAATAATTCACCCCTCCACTTT,CASSSTGGGNNSPLHF
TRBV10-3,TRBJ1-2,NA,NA,TGTGCCATCAGTGAAAAGGGGTTCGACTATGGCTACACCTTC,CAISEKGFDYGYTF
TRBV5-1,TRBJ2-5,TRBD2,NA,TGCGCCAGCAGCTTGACTTGGACTAGAGGCGAGACCCAGTACTTC,CASSLTWTRGETQYF
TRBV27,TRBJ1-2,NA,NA,TGTGCCAGCAGTTTGCGGAATTCAGGGTTAGCTAACTATGGCTACACCTTC,CASSLRNSGLANYGYTF
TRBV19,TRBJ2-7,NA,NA,TGTGCCAGTAGTCCCGCGCCCGGGGGGCGACTTTCCTACGAGCAGTACTTC,CASSPAPGGRLSYEQYF
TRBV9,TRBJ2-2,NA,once,TGTGCCAGCAGGGAAAGAGGGTCGGGGAACACCGGGGAGCTGTTTTTT,CASRERGSGNTGELFF
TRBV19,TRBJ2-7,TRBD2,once,TGTGCCAGTAGTATAGACGGGGGGGAGCAGTACTTC,CASSIDGGEQYF
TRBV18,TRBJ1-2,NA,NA,TGTGCCAGCTCACCAGACATGACTAACTATGGCTACACCTTC,CASSPDMTNYGYTF
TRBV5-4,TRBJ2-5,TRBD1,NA,TGTGCCAGCAGCAATGCCGGGACAGGGACAGAGACCCAGTACTTC,CASSNAGTGTETQYF
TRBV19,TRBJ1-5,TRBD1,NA,TGTGCCACCCGAGAGGACAGGACCATTAGCAATCAGCCCCAGCATTTT,CATREDRTISNQPQHF
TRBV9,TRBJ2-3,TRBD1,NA,TGTGCCAGCAGCGGACGGACAGGGGCTAGCACAGATACGCAGTATTTT,CASSGRTGASTDTQYF
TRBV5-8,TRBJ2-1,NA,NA,TGTGCCAGCCTATACGGCAATGAGCAGTTCTTC,CASLYGNEQFF
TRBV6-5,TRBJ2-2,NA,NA,TGTGCCAGCAGTTACTCGAAACAGTGGGCCGGGGAGCTGTTTTTT,CASSYSKQWAGELFF